This TCR beta chain was identified in a study of blood T cells in healthy people across ages (dated by TCRdb to between 2014 and 2016). A note on the overall study: In model experiments, roughly one uniquely barcoded TCR beta cDNA molecule per two T cells was captured by template switching. Age-related changes in TCR beta repertoire diversity were measured in the study by deep sequencing normalized with unique cDNA molecular identifiers. Four age groups were formed from the donors: young (average 16 years), middle-aged (approximately 40), aged (more than 55) and long-lived (approximately 78). Donors of different ages were randomly distributed across sequencing lanes to avoid experimental bias. The study analyzed two additional independent replicas of 1 million unique cDNA reads from the same blood draw for two donors, one aged 18 to 29 and one aged 80 or older.

The germline V gene provides CDR1 SGHDT and CDR2 YYEEEE. V drops 4 bases and J drops 3 bases, leaving 19 bases in between. The CDR3 has 16 amino acids, counting the end cysteine and phenylalanine. Only the CDR3 part of the read is kept: 48 bases, read in frame from the first base. Donors were roughly 40 systemically healthy Caucasian individuals from Russia aged roughly 6 to 90 years. Each donor gave ten milliliters of peripheral blood, drawn into EDTA-treated Vacutainer tubes. Ficoll-Paque density-gradient centrifugation was used to isolate PBMCs, with at least 7 million obtained per sample. Trizol reagent was used to extract total RNA from PBMCs, with at least 5 micrograms per sample. Naive CD45RAhigh/CD27high T cell percentages were measured by flow cytometry on a PBMC aliquot from every donor. Library prep was done by 5' RACE. The run used an Illumina HiSeq 2500. A second PCR of about 6 to 11 cycles was run with a J-beta primer mix and a sample-barcoded 5' primer. Each TCR beta cDNA molecule received a unique molecular identifier from a template-switch 5' adaptor carrying 12 random nucleotides. Each sample yielded at least 3 million CDR3-containing paired-end reads. The Mint cDNA synthesis kit, primed by a TRBC-specific oligonucleotide, was used to synthesize first-strand cDNA from all RNA. Following uracil-DNA glycosylase treatment, all cDNA underwent a first 18-cycle PCR with the universal primers M1SS and BC2_uni_R. The paper's data handling went like this. Normalization of each sample was performed by random selection of 1 million high-quality reads, each carrying a distinct molecular identifier. Reads sharing molecular identifiers were discarded rather than binned into consensus sequences. MiTCR, set to a Q25 quality threshold and the strictest error-elimination algorithm, was used for CDR3 identification, clonotype clustering and error correction. Lower-bound total TCR beta diversity was estimated with a nonparametric unseen species model using Euler transformation. TCRdb handled the public reads itself, with Q25 trimming in fastp and clone calling in MiXCR, and kept productive beta chains. One record per CDR3 amino acid sequence lists the most common genes and DNA. What appears here as the V and J calls and clone size reflects TCRdb's work, not the paper's. The sample table shows hundreds of thousands of distinct CDR3 sequences, and around 45% are seen once. The ten biggest clones cover under 20% of the sample.

General conclusions and limits of the study: Compared with the aged group, more naive CD4+ T cells, fewer expanded clones and increased TCR diversity were shown by the long-lived group, suggesting age selection. Because the CMV infection status of the donors was unknown, age-related changes in expanded clonotypes may potentially have been confounded. As age increased, observed TCR beta diversity per million T cells dropped in a roughly linear way, and a significant reduction was already evident by age about 40. Observed TCR beta diversity correlated strongly with the percentage of naive T cells measured by flow cytometry. Since profiling was done on bulk unsorted PBMCs, naive and antigen-experienced compartments could not be conclusively compared. Estimates of total diversity based on one million sequenced T cells were considered lower bounds and underestimates.

Remarks on this clonotype: Its binding antigen is unknown. No clone much larger than this one lies a single base away; base qualities are absent.

The V gene is TRBV5-6 and the J gene is TRBJ1-2; the D gene assignment is ambiguous. Sequencing was done on a sample of blood. The sequence came from a man in his sixties in good health. CDR3 region: CASSPAPSDSYYGYTF. The DNA sequence is TGTGCCAGCAGCCCCGCACCCTCGGACTCCTACTATGGCTACACCTTC. Joined to the reference TRBV5-6 and TRBJ1-2 proteins, this CDR3 gives the full variable domain: DAGVTQSPTHLIKTRGQQVTLRCSPKSGHDTVSWYQQALGQGPQFIFQYYEEEERQRGNFPDRFSGHQFPNYSSELNVNALLLGDSALYLCASSPAPSDSYYGYTFGSGTRLTVV.